The 26 T cell receptor beta chains given below trace back to one sample, sequenced in a study of CD8+CD57+ T cells in acquired aplastic anemia. Template material for TCR beta VDJ and CDR3 profiling consisted of genomic DNA. TCRdb ran MiXCR on the reads and lists one entry per CDR3 protein. This repertoire shows roughly 120,000 distinct CDR3 sequences, 45% to 60% found once; its top ten account for under 35%. An expansion of CD8+CD57+ cells by flow cytometry had been shown in patients chosen for sequencing. Sequenced material: sorted CD4+, CD8+, or CD8+CD57+ T cells (not recorded which) from PBMCs. These receptors were obtained from a human donor with aplastic anemia.

The chain couples TRBV24-1 to TRBJ2-7; D tentatively fits TRBD1 or TRBD2 (5 bases each). Trimming took 4 bases from V and 5 from J, leaving 11 bases between them. Germline V gene data show CDR1 as KGHDR and CDR2 as SFDVKD. The CDR3 has 13 amino acids. The CDR3 sequence: CATSEIRDHEQYF. The CDR3 DNA follows: TGTGCCACCAGTGAGATCAGGGACCACGAGCAGTACTTC.

This clonotype was observed at least ten times. The CDR3, as DNA: TGTGCCAGTAGTACCGGCGGGATCACTGAAGCTTTCTTT. The encoded protein is CASSTGGITEAFF. This sequence joins TRBV19 and TRBJ1-1; D gene uncertain. The V end was cut by 4 bases, the J end by 4 bases, with 10 bases between. Germline V gene data show CDR1 as LNHDA and CDR2 as SQIVND (reference sequence). The CDR3 contains 13 residues.

V is TRBV19 and J is TRBJ2-5; D tentatively reads TRBD1 or TRBD2 (5 bases each). CDR1 and CDR2 (germline): LNHDA, SQIVND (reference sequence). V lost 3 bases and J 5 bases, leaving 10 bases between the germline ends. CDR3 length equals 13 residues. The CDR3 sequence: CASSMGVRETQYF. The DNA for the CDR3 is TGTGCCAGTAGTATGGGGGTACGGGAGACCCAGTACTTC.

The chain has TRBV24-1 and TRBJ2-2; 9 nucleotides agree with TRBD1. V lost 5 bases, J lost 6 bases, and 3 bases stayed unmatched. CDR1 KGHDR and CDR2 SFDVKD come from the germline V gene. The CDR3 spans 14 residues. CDR3 in DNA: TGTGCCACCAGTGGACAGGGGGAGGCCGGGGAGCTGTTTTTT. It codes for CATSGQGEAGELFF.

The chain combines TRBV11-2 with TRBJ2-3, with D tentatively TRBD1 (6 bases). This CDR3 region has 15 residues. V shed 9 bases and J shed 1 base, with 17 bases lying between them. Germline CDR1 is SGHAT and CDR2 is FQNNGV. CDR3 bases: TGTGCCAGTTCACCGGACAGAATAGGCACAGATACGCAGTATTTT. Its protein product is CASSPDRIGTDTQYF.

This clonotype came up many times. V usage is TRBV7-6 and J usage is TRBJ2-2; weak D call: TRBD1 (6 bases). Trimming shortened V by 11 bases and J by 1 base, and 26 bases separated the two germline ends. Germline CDR1 reads SGHVS; CDR2 reads FNYEAQ. This CDR3 comprises 18 residues. The CDR3 region has the DNA TGTGCCGCGAAAGACAACCTGACTCCGGGACAGAACACCGGGGAGCTGTTTTTT. It yields the protein CAAKDNLTPGQNTGELFF.

The V call is TRBV10-1, the J call TRBJ2-7, with TRBD1 identical over 9 bases. In germline, CDR1 is WNHNN, CDR2 SYGVQD (reference sequence). This CDR3 spans 16 amino acids. V dropped 10 bases and J dropped 2; count of bases not matched to a gene: 15. The CDR3: CATPCRQGGPAYEQYF. The CDR3 DNA sequence: TGCGCCACTCCTTGCCGACAGGGGGGACCCGCCTACGAGCAGTACTTC.

The rearrangement links TRBV15 to TRBJ2-7, with a possible D match to TRBD2 (7 bases). Trimming took off 5 bases at V and 5 bases at J, with 19 bases between the two ends. In germline, CDR1 is LNHNV, CDR2 YYDKDF (reference sequence). The CDR3 runs 15 residues. This chain's CDR3 is CATSEGGQGFNEQYF. As DNA, the CDR3 is TGTGCCACCAGCGAGGGGGGGCAGGGGTTCAACGAGCAGTACTTC.

The chain uses TRBV19 and TRBJ1-1, with a weak D call TRBD1 (5 bases). Germline V gene sequence: CDR1 LNHDA, CDR2 SQIVND (reference sequence). The CDR3 length is 13 residues. Trimming removed 5 bases at V and 4 bases at J, with 11 bases between. CDR3 in amino acids: CASSFGGFTEAFF. CDR3 nucleotide sequence: TGTGCCAGTAGTTTCGGGGGATTCACTGAAGCTTTCTTT.

This clonotype was found a few times. This chain uses TRBV7-8 with TRBJ2-3; 9 bases fit TRBD2. The germline gives CDR1 SGHVS, CDR2 FQNEAQ. This CDR3 has 16 amino acids. Trimming at V came to 3 bases and at J to 5 bases, leaving 9 bases not matched to a gene. Here the CDR3 reads CASSLLTSGMGDTQYF. The CDR3 DNA sequence: TGTGCCAGCAGCTTGCTGACTAGCGGCATGGGAGATACGCAGTATTTT.

Written as DNA, the CDR3 is TGTGCCAGCAGCTCTCCTAGGTCGGCACCCCTCCACTTT. Protein sequence: CASSSPRSAPLHF. This chain connects TRBV7-9 to TRBJ1-6; D remains ambiguous. The CDR3 loop spans 13 amino acids. Germline values: CDR1 SEHNR, CDR2 FQNEAQ (reference sequence). Trimming pared 4 bases from V and 11 bases from J, leaving 12 bases between.

This chain links TRBV11-3 with TRBJ2-7, with D uncertain. The CDR3 loop spans 14 amino acids. Germline-derived CDR1 and CDR2 are SGHNT and YENEEA. Trimming pared 0 bases from V and 0 bases from J, leaving 6 bases between. Written as DNA, the CDR3 is TGTGCCAGCAGCTTAGATTCGGTCTCCTACGAGCAGTACTTC. This codes for CASSLDSVSYEQYF. The variable domain in full, completed from reference TRBV11-3 and TRBJ2-7, reads EAGVVQSPRYKIIEKKQPVAFWCNPISGHNTLYWYLQNLGQGPELLIRYENEEAVDDSQLPKDRFSAERLKGVDSTLKIQPAELGDSAVYLCASSLDSVSYEQYFGPGTRLTVT.

The V call is TRBV11-1, the J call TRBJ2-7; 10 positions match TRBD2. CDR3 length equals 14 residues. The ends lost 2 bases at V and 5 bases at J; junction bases unmatched: 3. CDR1 and CDR2 (germline): SGHAT, FQDESV (reference sequence). The CDR3 region has the DNA TGTGCCAGCAGCTTAAGCGGGAGGGCCCACGAGCAGTACTTC. Its protein product is CASSLSGRAHEQYF. The full variable domain, its missing parts supplied by reference TRBV11-1 and TRBJ2-7, is EAEVAQSPRYKITEKSQAVAFWCDPISGHATLYWYRQILGQGPELLVQFQDESVVDDSQLPKDRFSAERLKGVDSTLKIQPAELGDSAMYLCASSLSGRAHEQYFGPGTRLTVT.

The chain employs TRBV9 and TRBJ2-7, with 13 nucleotides matching TRBD2. Germline CDR1 reads SGDLS; CDR2 reads YYNGEE. J gave up 7 bases and V 3 bases, and 13 bases lay outside the gene matches. There are 17 residues in the CDR3. CDR3 sequence reads: CASSAPVGTSGTYEQYF. As DNA, the CDR3 is TGTGCCAGCAGCGCTCCGGTAGGGACTAGCGGGACTTATGAGCAGTACTTC.

In this sample, this clonotype turned up once. The chain uses TRBV19 and TRBJ1-1; 7 bases align to TRBD1. V shed 7 bases, J shed 1 base, and the junction held 3 bases outside the gene matches. Germline CDR1 is LNHDA and CDR2 is SQIVND (reference sequence). This CDR3 contains 13 residues. CDR3 amino acids: CASKYRGNTEAFF. CDR3 bases: TGTGCCAGTAAGTACAGGGGGAACACTGAAGCTTTCTTT. Full variable domain (remainder filled in from reference TRBV19 and TRBJ1-1): DGGITQSPKYLFRKEGQNVTLSCEQNLNHDAMYWYRQDPGQGLRLIYYSQIVNDFQKGDIAEGYSVSREKKESFPLTVTSAQKNPTAFYLCASKYRGNTEAFFGQGTRLTVV.

This clonotype was detected only a few times. V usage is TRBV7-9 and J usage is TRBJ2-7; D is unresolved. The CDR3 is made up of 15 amino acids. The V end was cut by 2 bases, the J end by 0 bases, with 11 bases between. Germline CDR1 reads SEHNR; CDR2 reads FQNEAQ (reference sequence). The chain's CDR3 is CASSLFGGSSYEQYF. CDR3 bases: TGTGCCAGCAGCTTATTTGGCGGCAGCTCCTACGAGCAGTACTTC.

The rearrangement links TRBV15 to TRBJ1-2, with TRBD1 identical over 12 bases. From germline, CDR1 is LNHNV and CDR2 YYDKDF (reference sequence). This CDR3 contains 15 residues. After removal of 4 bases from V and 4 bases from J, the junction contained 4 bases not matched to a gene. The CDR3 nucleotides read TGTGCCACCAGCAAGGGGACAGGGGGCCCCTATGGCTACACCTTC. Translating it yields CATSKGTGGPYGYTF.

This clonotype was picked up many times. V gene TRBV20-1 combines with J gene TRBJ2-6; D not resolved. The CDR3 is made up of 15 amino acids. Germline V CDR1 and CDR2: DFQATT, SNEGSKA (reference sequence). V gave up 4 bases and J gave up 0 bases, with 10 bases separating them. The CDR3 here is CSAKGSPSGANVLTF. The CDR3 DNA reads as TGCAGTGCTAAAGGGTCGCCCTCTGGGGCCAACGTCCTGACTTTC.

In this sample, this clonotype turned up many times. V gene TRBV6-5 combines with J gene TRBJ1-1; no definite D call. Germline-derived CDR1 and CDR2 are MNHEY and SVGAGI. Trimming pared 2 bases from V and 9 bases from J, leaving 10 bases between. The CDR3 loop spans 12 amino acids. CDR3 sequence reads: CASSYSKGKAFF. The DNA for the CDR3 is TGTGCCAGCAGTTACAGTAAGGGAAAAGCTTTCTTT.

This clonotype was counted a few times. This sequence joins TRBV2 and TRBJ2-2; a weak D match, TRBD2 (5 bases). CDR3 length: 11 amino acids. The V end lost 8 bases, the J end lost 6 bases, and 7 bases lay between the germline ends. Germline V gives CDR1 SNHLY, CDR2 FYNNEI. The CDR3 nucleotides are TGTGCCAGCTACGGGGCCGGGGAGCTGTTTTTT. Translating gives CASYGAGELFF. Supplemented by reference TRBV2 and TRBJ2-2, the full variable domain reads EPEVTQTPSHQVTQMGQEVILRCVPISNHLYFYWYRQILGQKVEFLVSFYNNEISEKSEIFDDQFSVERPDGSNFTLKIRSTKLEDSAMYFCASYGAGELFFGEGSRLTVL.

The chain uses TRBV12-3 or TRBV12-4 and TRBJ1-1; 7 nucleotides agree with TRBD1. The CDR3 is 15 residues long. After removal of 4 bases from V and 6 bases from J, the junction contained 11 bases not matched to a gene. The CDR3 sequence is CASSSINRGYAEAFF. The CDR3 DNA sequence: TGTGCCAGCAGTTCCATCAACAGGGGATACGCTGAAGCTTTCTTT.

Note on this clonotype: The junction and the germline gene differ at one end; a read error may be behind it. The chain is built from TRBV5-1 and TRBJ1-6; 8 positions match TRBD1. In germline, CDR1 is SGHRS, CDR2 YFSETQ. This CDR3 spans 16 amino acids. In nucleotides, the CDR3 is TGCGCCAGCGGCTTGGGCTTGACAGGGGCCGGTTCGCCCCTCCACTTT. This gives the protein CASGLGLTGAGSPLHF.

This clonotype was found a few times. This clone may be a read error of a much larger clone one base away. The chain joins TRBV12-3 or TRBV12-4 to TRBJ2-2; D is undetermined. The CDR3 is made up of 10 amino acids. The germline V and J ends were trimmed by 7 bases and 6 bases, with 3 bases remaining between them. The CDR3 here is CASNPGELFF. Written as DNA, the CDR3 is TGTGCCAGCAACCCCGGGGAGCTGTTTTTT.

This chain joins TRBV29-1 and TRBJ2-2; 9 bases are shared with TRBD1. J gave up 8 bases and V 6 bases, and 7 bases lay outside the gene matches. Germline V gives CDR1 SQVTM, CDR2 ANQGSEA. CDR3 length equals 13 residues. The CDR3 here is CSVRQGVRGELFF. The CDR3 DNA sequence: TGCAGCGTACGACAGGGGGTACGGGGGGAGCTGTTTTTT.

V is TRBV15 and J is TRBJ1-4, with 7 bases identical to TRBD1. The CDR3 runs to 16 residues. V gave up 1 base and J gave up 0 bases; unmatched junction bases: 2. CDR1 and CDR2 (germline): LNHNV, YYDKDF (reference sequence). CDR3 nucleotides: TGTGCCACCAGCAGAGGGCAGGGGGCAACTAATGAAAAACTGTTTTTT. Its protein product is CATSRGQGATNEKLFF.

This clonotype occurred many times. The V and J genes are TRBV2 and TRBJ2-2, with D unresolved. The germline CDR1 and CDR2 sequences are SNHLY and FYNNEI. This CDR3 region has 11 residues. The germline V and J ends were trimmed by 5 bases and 4 bases, with 2 bases remaining between them. CDR3 amino acids: CASSLTGELFF. The DNA for the CDR3 is TGTGCCAGCAGTCTCACCGGGGAGCTGTTTTTT.